These T cell receptor beta chains were read from a single sample in a study of beta chain features in type 1 diabetes. Assay: immunoSEQ multiplex PCR; the TCRdb copy retains only in-frame clones and omits some. The sample yields a few hundred thousand clones, 30% seen once. The source material was naive CD4+ T cells from blood. These receptors were taken from a man aged 18 to 30 in good health. CDR3s include the opening cysteine and the closing phenylalanine or tryptophan. The D gene is left open where the match is weak. The size of a clone is reported for some rows only, either as once, few or many, or as a class for expanded clones.

D	size	J	V	CDR3	DNA
NA	few	TRBJ2-3	TRBV15	CATSRDEGLRTDTQYF	TGTGCCACCAGCAGAGATGAGGGACTTCGCACAGATACGCAGTATTTT
NA	few	TRBJ2-7	TRBV25-1	CASGPAEEQYF	TGTGCCAGCGGACCCGCGGAGGAGCAGTACTTC
NA	NA	TRBJ2-3	TRBV7-9	CASSRRAFTDTQYF	TGTGCCAGCAGCCGCAGGGCCTTCACAGATACGCAGTATTTT
TRBD2	NA	TRBJ2-1	TRBV9	CASSPLGLAGVGEQFF	TGTGCCAGCAGCCCCCTAGGACTAGCGGGAGTTGGTGAGCAGTTCTTC
NA	NA	TRBJ2-3	TRBV5-5	CASSLKVGGPDTQYF	TGTGCCAGCAGCTTAAAAGTCGGGGGGCCAGATACGCAGTATTTT
NA	few	TRBJ2-7	TRBV4-2	CASSPTWGEVEQYF	TGTGCCAGCAGCCCCACCTGGGGGGAGGTCGAGCAGTACTTC
TRBD2	NA	TRBJ2-1	TRBV7-2	CASSSSGSGVYNEQFF	TGTGCCAGCAGCTCTAGTGGTAGCGGGGTTTACAATGAGCAGTTCTTC
NA	NA	TRBJ1-5	TRBV25-1	CASSALSGDNQPQHF	TGTGCCAGCAGTGCACTCTCAGGGGATAATCAGCCCCAGCATTTT
NA	few	TRBJ2-5	TRBV2	CASTRTPYQETQYF	TGTGCCAGCACTAGGACACCGTACCAAGAGACCCAGTACTTC
TRBD1	few	TRBJ2-2	TRBV29-1	CSVEEDRYGELFF	TGCAGCGTTGAAGAGGACAGGTACGGGGAGCTGTTTTTT
TRBD1	NA	TRBJ1-2	TRBV18	CASSRDTGGLGYGYTF	TGTGCCAGCTCCCGTGATACAGGGGGCCTTGGCTATGGCTACACCTTC
TRBD2	few	TRBJ2-1	TRBV7-6	CASSPSGSYNEQFF	TGTGCCAGCAGCCCTAGCGGGAGCTACAATGAGCAGTTCTTC
NA	NA	TRBJ2-7	TRBV2	CASSLDRPAEQYF	TGTGCCAGCAGTCTGGACAGACCCGCCGAGCAGTACTTC
TRBD1	NA	TRBJ2-7	TRBV30	CAWSVSVTGVEQYF	TGTGCCTGGAGTGTATCAGTGACAGGGGTCGAGCAGTACTTC
TRBD1	NA	TRBJ1-5	TRBV7-2	CASSLDTGGSNQPQHF	TGTGCCAGCAGCTTAGATACAGGGGGCAGTAATCAGCCCCAGCATTTT
TRBD2	few	TRBJ2-7	TRBV30	CAWSVRLAGGPSANF	TGTGCCTGGAGTGTACGTCTAGCGGGAGGCCCCTCGGCCAACTTC
NA	NA	TRBJ1-2	TRBV4-3	CASSQDRVLLYYGYTF	TGCGCCAGCAGCCAAGATAGGGTATTACTTTACTATGGCTACACCTTC
NA	once	TRBJ1-2	TRBV28	CASSLPDSQFYTF	TGTGCCAGCAGTTTACCGGACAGCCAATTCTACACCTTC
TRBD1	NA	TRBJ2-7	TRBV15	CATRKDRGREQYF	TGTGCCACCAGGAAAGACAGGGGACGGGAGCAGTACTTC
NA	few	TRBJ2-5	TRBV5-1	CASSFGGLETQYF	TGCGCCAGCAGCTTCGGAGGTCTAGAGACCCAGTACTTC
NA	NA	TRBJ2-7	TRBV7-2	CASSPQARDAYEQYF	TGTGCCAGCAGCCCCCAGGCGAGGGACGCCTACGAGCAGTACTTC
NA	NA	TRBJ1-1	TRBV7-9	CASSPNGANTEAFF	TGTGCCAGCAGCCCAAACGGAGCGAACACTGAAGCTTTCTTT
NA	few	TRBJ2-5	TRBV7-9	CASSPGATQYF	TGTGCCAGCAGCCCGGGGGCGACCCAGTACTTC
NA	few	TRBJ2-3	TRBV15	CATSGRTDTQYF	TGTGCCACCAGCGGGCGCACAGATACGCAGTATTTT
TRBD2	few	TRBJ2-4	TRBV5-1	CASSGWRAGAENIQYF	TGCGCCAGCAGCGGTTGGAGGGCGGGAGCTGAAAACATTCAGTACTTC
NA	NA	TRBJ1-4	TRBV7-9	CASSSRRTNEKLFF	TGTGCCAGCAGCTCCAGGCGGACTAATGAAAAACTGTTTTTT
NA	NA	TRBJ2-1	TRBV6-5	CASSRREQYNEQFF	TGTGCCAGCAGTCGAAGGGAACAGTACAATGAGCAGTTCTTC
NA	NA	TRBJ2-3	TRBV9	CASSAGRDTQYF	TGTGCCAGCAGCGCCGGACGAGATACGCAGTATTTT
NA	NA	TRBJ1-5	TRBV9	CASSVGWGADSNQPQHF	TGTGCCAGCAGCGTAGGATGGGGGGCCGATAGCAATCAGCCCCAGCATTTT
NA	few	TRBJ2-7	TRBV23-1	CASSQGESYEQYF	TGCGCCAGCAGTCAAGGGGAATCCTACGAGCAGTACTTC
NA	NA	TRBJ2-1	TRBV29-1	CSGSAGGEQFF	TGCAGCGGCTCCGCGGGTGGTGAGCAGTTCTTC
TRBD2	NA	TRBJ2-1	TRBV2	CASSDWREGNEQFF	TGTGCCAGCAGTGACTGGCGGGAGGGTAATGAGCAGTTCTTC
NA	few	TRBJ1-3	TRBV14	CASSGHPSGNTIYF	TGTGCCAGCAGCGGACACCCCTCTGGAAACACCATATATTTT
NA	few	TRBJ2-7	TRBV5-1	CASSFGTPDYEQYF	TGCGCCAGCAGCTTCGGGACACCTGACTACGAGCAGTACTTC
NA	few	TRBJ2-3	TRBV7-8	CASSFSGRTDTQYF	TGTGCCAGCAGCTTCTCAGGGCGCACAGATACGCAGTATTTT
TRBD2	NA	TRBJ2-1	TRBV7-2	CASSLGLAGVNEQFF	TGTGCCAGCAGCTTGGGACTAGCGGGAGTGAATGAGCAGTTCTTC
TRBD2	few	TRBJ2-5	TRBV30	CAWELAGGPRETQYF	TGTGCCTGGGAACTAGCGGGAGGGCCACGGGAGACCCAGTACTTC
NA	NA	TRBJ1-1	TRBV30	CAWRTEKYTEAFF	TGTGCCTGGCGGACAGAGAAGTACACTGAAGCTTTCTTT
NA	NA	TRBJ2-1	TRBV2	CASQGGNEQFF	TGTGCCAGCCAGGGAGGCAATGAGCAGTTCTTC
NA	few	TRBJ2-4	TRBV5-6	CASSLLQAVAKNIQYF	TGTGCCAGCAGCTTGTTACAGGCAGTAGCCAAAAACATTCAGTACTTC
TRBD2	NA	TRBJ2-2	TRBV23-1	CASSHISGLAGNTGELFF	TGCGCCAGCAGTCACATATCGGGACTAGCGGGAAACACCGGGGAGCTGTTTTTT
TRBD1	few	TRBJ1-1	TRBV7-2	CASSLDWTGGGNTEAFF	TGTGCCAGCAGCTTAGATTGGACAGGGGGCGGGAACACTGAAGCTTTCTTT